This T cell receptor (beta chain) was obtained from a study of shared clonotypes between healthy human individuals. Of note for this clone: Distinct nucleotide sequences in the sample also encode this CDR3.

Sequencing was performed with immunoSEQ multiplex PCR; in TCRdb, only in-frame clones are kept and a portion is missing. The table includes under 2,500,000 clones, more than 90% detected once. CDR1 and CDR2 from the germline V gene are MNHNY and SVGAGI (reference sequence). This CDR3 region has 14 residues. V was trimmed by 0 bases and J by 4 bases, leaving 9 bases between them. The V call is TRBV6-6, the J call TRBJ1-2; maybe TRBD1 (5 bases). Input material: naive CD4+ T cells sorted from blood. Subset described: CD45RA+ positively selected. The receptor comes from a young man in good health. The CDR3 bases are TGTGCCAGCAGTTACTCTGGGACCGCCTATGGCTACACCTTC. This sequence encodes CASSYSGTAYGYTF.